This T cell receptor (beta chain) was sequenced for a study of read filtering for tumor transcriptome and immune sequencing (dated by TCRdb to 2020 to 2022). Describing the broader study: The cohort consisted of around 18 male and roughly 15 female patients, with a mean age of 65.9 years and an age range of roughly 40 to 85. By revised international staging, roughly 8 patients were R-ISS I, about 15 were R-ISS II and 7 were R-ISS III. After DNase treatment, whole-transcriptome libraries were prepared using the TruSeq RNA Access Library Prep Kit. Per sample, about 4.05 to 10.27 million TCR-region mapped reads were obtained with IR-seq, compared with only roughly 80 to 1273 with RNA-seq. The study compared TCR repertoires from targeted immune repertoire sequencing and bulk whole-transcriptome sequencing run on the same bone marrow samples. One of the main goals was to work out a read-filtering strategy for immune repertoire data, in particular whether clonotypes backed by only a single read should be removed. Study-wide findings and limitations: Clonotypes were captured by IR-seq at much higher depth and more reliably than by RNA-seq, and smaller IR-seq throughput was sufficient for identification of most shared clonotypes. When single-read clonotypes were removed, the proportions of shared clonotypes in IR-seq and RNA-seq correlated more strongly. In IR-seq, roughly four fifths of clonotypes but 3% to 4% of total reads were represented by single-read clonotypes, whereas in RNA-seq, 74.6% of clonotypes and roughly 44% of reads were represented by single-read clonotypes. The sorted CD138-negative fraction was composed of a mixed bone marrow immune population rather than of purified T cells.

Bone marrow was sampled from every patient at the time of active disease. Isolation of bone marrow mononuclear cells was performed by Ficoll-Hypaque density gradient centrifugation. To remove myeloma plasma cells, the cells were labeled with CD138 magnetic microbeads on a MACS separator, and CD138-negative cells were then collected by negative selection. Purity of the isolated cells was checked by flow cytometry on an Attune NxT using CD138 antibodies. TRIzol reagent was used to extract total RNA, and a NanoDrop spectrophotometer was used to quantify the extracted RNA. Paired RNA-seq and IR-seq were performed on the CD138-negative bone marrow sample of each patient. This clonotype has at least ten counts. The specificity of this receptor is unknown. No much larger clonotype is one base removed from it; base qualities were not supplied. TCR libraries were built from roughly 370 ng RNA with the Immunoverse kit, using molecular barcoded adaptors covering alpha/delta and beta/gamma chains. TCR library preparation was performed with the same RNA that was used for transcriptome sequencing. An Illumina HiSeq 4000 with 2 x 150 cycles was used to sequence the TCR libraries. In the authors' own workflow: With MiXCR, TCR reads were aligned to human V, D, J and C references and assembled into CDR3 clonotypes, with quality filtering and error correction included. The tcR package in R was used to analyze clonotype counts and gene usage diversity. For inspection of raw mapping reads, RNA-seq reads were mapped by STAR aligner version 2.5.3a onto GRCh37 of the human genome. To test the effect of sequencing depth on detected clonotypes, IR-seq fastq files were randomly downsampled using Seqtk 1.3. TCRdb redid the processing of the public reads, applying fastp at Q25 and MiXCR, and retained in-frame beta chains. Each CDR3 protein appears once, grouped with its most common genes and DNA. These V and J calls are TCRdb output, not the study's own analysis. The sample includes tens of thousands of distinct CDR3 sequences, with 20% to 25% observed a single time. More than 9.5% of the sample comes from the top ten.

Counted from cysteine to phenylalanine, this CDR3 has 15 amino acids. The sequence is cut down to CDR3 DNA, 45 bases in frame from base 1. CDR1 is given as LGHDT and CDR2 as YNNKEL, both from the germline V gene (reference sequence). Here V drops 1 base and J drops 5 bases, and the junction holds 6 bases not matched to any gene. The V and J segments used are TRBV3-1 and TRBJ2-5; TRBD2 agrees with 8 junctional bases. This TCR derives from a donor at least 40 years old with multiple myeloma. Source material: a population of CD138-negative cells sorted from bone marrow. In the paper's terms, the cell subset or site label means: bone marrow mononuclear cells depleted of CD138+ plasma/myeloma cells by negative magnetic selection. At the DNA level, the sequence is TGTGCCAGCAGCCAAGTTTGGCAGCGGGGGGAGACCCAGTACTTC. This translates into CASSQVWQRGETQYF.